The text below deals with one T cell receptor beta chain. This clone turned up a few times. No cognate antigen has been identified for it. Qualities for individual bases were not recorded, and no much larger clone is one base off. The CDR3 regions of human TCRbeta chains were subjected to immunosequencing. In the source study's methods: Repertoire TCRs were checked for matches against a reference library of SARS-CoV-2-specific TCRs that had been generated using the MIRA antigen-specificity platform. Breadth meant the fraction of unique TCRs that were SARS-CoV-2-associated, whereas depth meant the fraction of total T cells that were SARS-CoV-2-associated. Each spike-specific TCR was assigned to its reactive spike region and to a CD4 or CD8 class using the MIRA data. Log10-transformed breadth and depth values were compared by one-way ANOVA with Sidak's multiple comparisons tests. Sourced from immuneACCESS, this table was stored by TCRdb with only in-frame sequences that have V and J called. A share of the clones is absent; for the studies checked, an unresolved V gene accounts for under half, and the remainder has no known explanation. V and J calls and clone size are given by that table; D and trimming were obtained from the DNA. This sample comprises more than 60,000 clones, roughly 87% of them detected only once. The top ten clonotypes cover roughly 17% of the sample.

The data are from a study of T cell responses to AZD1222 COVID-19 vaccine (dated by TCRdb to the early 2020s). In the study overall: Because spike-specific TCR depth and breadth did not differ between the two schedules, AZD1222 recipients who got a second dose at roughly 4 weeks were pooled with those who got a second dose at roughly 12 weeks. Trial participants were enrolled into age subgroups of 18-55, 56-69 and 70-plus years, which contained about 150, 27 and 61 TCR-sequenced participants, respectively. TCR sequencing covered 230 to 250 trial participants: 200 to 220 given two doses of AZD1222 and 26 given two doses of MenACWY control vaccine. Results and caveats for the whole study, not just this receptor: After two AZD1222 doses, spike-specific TCR breadth and depth were significantly higher than at day 0 and than in MenACWY recipients. Participants were mostly white British and included more females than males, and it was suggested by the authors that clonal diversity may have been underestimated. In the small 56-69-year group, the increase in depth fell short of significance, most likely because of low power. Because no day 14 peak-response samples were available, repertoires were characterized only after the peak T cell response. CD4 TCRs associated with the vaccine covered the entire spike protein, and the dominant responses were in regions 160-218 and 743-854. Conclusions about previously exposed vaccinees were limited because only six or seven AZD1222 recipients were SARS-CoV-2 seropositive at baseline. Epitopes outside the regions mutated in the B.1.351 and B.1.1.7 variants were reportedly recognized by nearly half of the unique spike-specific TCRs.

Reading the label with the study, this specimen's time point is: baseline before first vaccination. The vaccinee samples were drawn from two UK trials, COV001 and COV002, one of which was a single-blind randomized controlled phase 2/3 trial testing AZD1222 (ChAdOx1 nCoV-19) in healthy adults. For TCRbeta chain sequencing, PBMC samples from trial participants were taken at day 0 and at day 28 after the second dose. V gives up 4 bases and J gives up 4 bases, and the segment between their germline ends measures 12 bases. CDR1 and CDR2 are read off the germline V gene as SGDLS and YYNGEE. The CDR3 contains 14 residues, cysteine and phenylalanine counted. Left in the record is the CDR3 DNA by itself, 42 bases read in frame from the first base.

Source: peripheral blood, taken on day 0 of AZD1222 vaccination. The receptor was derived from an adult in good health. This sequence uses TRBV9 and TRBJ1-3, with a weak D call of TRBD1 (5 bases match). CDR3 sequence: CASSKDSLGNTIYF. The nucleotide sequence is TGTGCCAGCAGCAAAGACAGTCTAGGAAACACCATATATTTT. The reference TRBV9 and TRBJ1-3 proteins fill in what lies around the CDR3, so the full variable domain reads DSGVTQTPKHLITATGQRVTLRCSPRSGDLSVYWYQQSLDQGLQFLIQYYNGEERAKGNILERFSAQQFPDLHSELNLSSLELGDSALYFCASSKDSLGNTIYFGEGSWLTVV.